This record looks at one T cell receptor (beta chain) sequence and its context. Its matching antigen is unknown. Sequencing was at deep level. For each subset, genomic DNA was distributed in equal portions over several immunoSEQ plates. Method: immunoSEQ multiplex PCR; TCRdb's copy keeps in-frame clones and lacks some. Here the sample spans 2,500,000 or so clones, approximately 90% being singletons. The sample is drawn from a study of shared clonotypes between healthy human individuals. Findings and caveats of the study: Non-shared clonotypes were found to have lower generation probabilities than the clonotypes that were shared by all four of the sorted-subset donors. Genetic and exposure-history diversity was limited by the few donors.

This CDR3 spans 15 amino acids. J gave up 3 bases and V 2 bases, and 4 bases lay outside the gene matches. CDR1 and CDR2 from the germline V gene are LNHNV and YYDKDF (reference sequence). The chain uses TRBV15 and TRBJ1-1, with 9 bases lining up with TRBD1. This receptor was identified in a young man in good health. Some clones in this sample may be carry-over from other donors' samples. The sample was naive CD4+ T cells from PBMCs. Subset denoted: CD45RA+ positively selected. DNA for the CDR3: TGTGCCACCAGCAGAATTACAGGGGGCGACACTGAAGCTTTCTTT. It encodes CATSRITGGDTEAFF.